The 23 T cell receptor beta chains given below trace back to one sample, sequenced in a study of TIL therapy for anti-PD-1-resistant metastatic lung cancer. Time point specified: pre-treatment sample, taken before nivolumab and TIL therapy. The libraries were made with immunoSEQ v3. Sequencing used immunoSEQ multiplex PCR; TCRdb keeps in-frame clones, though not all of them. The table records about 50,000 clones, 86% of them present only once. The sample here was blood, taken at baseline. These receptors all stem from a person aged 25-85 years with non-small cell lung cancer.

The chain combines TRBV5-4 with TRBJ2-7, with a possible D match to TRBD1 (6 bases). Germline CDR1 reads SGHNT; CDR2 reads YYREEE (reference sequence). The CDR3 is 13 amino acids. Trimming left V 4 bases short and J 3 bases short, with 11 bases between. CDR3 protein: CASSPHRDYEQYF. CDR3 nucleotide sequence: TGTGCCAGCAGCCCCCACAGGGACTACGAGCAGTACTTC.

The genes are TRBV11-2 and TRBJ2-3; 7 positions match TRBD2. The CDR3 loop spans 15 amino acids. Trimming at V came to 4 bases and at J to 1 base, leaving 5 bases not matched to a gene. Germline CDR1 reads SGHAT; CDR2 reads FQNNGV. The DNA for the CDR3 is TGTGCCAGCAGCTCACTAGCGCCGGGCACAGATACGCAGTATTTT. Protein sequence: CASSSLAPGTDTQYF. The variable domain in full, completed from reference TRBV11-2 and TRBJ2-3, reads EAGVAQSPRYKIIEKRQSVAFWCNPISGHATLYWYQQILGQGPKLLIQFQNNGVVDDSQLPKDRFSAERLKGVDSTLKIQPAKLEDSAVYLCASSSLAPGTDTQYFGPGTRLTVL.

Judged by abundance, this clone is medium-sized. The chain employs TRBV28 and TRBJ2-1; weak D call: TRBD2 (5 bases). The ends were cut back, 2 bases at V and 8 bases at J, with 22 bases in the middle. The CDR3 consists of 17 residues. The V gene's germline CDR1 is MDHEN and CDR2 SYDVKM. CDR3 region: CASSLTATRVRVDEQFF. For the CDR3, the DNA is TGTGCCAGCAGTTTAACCGCGACGAGGGTGCGGGTCGATGAGCAGTTCTTC.

The gene calls are TRBV19 and TRBJ2-7; maybe TRBD2 (6 bases). The CDR3 extends over 13 amino acids. The V end was cut by 5 bases, the J end by 0 bases, with 8 bases between. The germline V gene has CDR1 LNHDA and CDR2 SQIVND (reference sequence). CDR3 sequence (DNA): TGTGCCAGTAGTTCGGAGGGCTCCTACGAGCAGTACTTC. Protein: CASSSEGSYEQYF.

There are a few counts of this clone. The V call is TRBV20-1, the J call TRBJ1-1; D unclear. Germline CDR1 is DFQATT and CDR2 is SNEGSKA (reference sequence). The CDR3 totals 12 residues. V was trimmed by 3 bases and J by 7 bases, leaving 12 bases between them. The CDR3 region is CSASRQHLEAFF. CDR3 nucleotides: TGCAGTGCTAGTCGTCAACACCTTGAAGCTTTCTTT.

The V and J genes are TRBV6-5 and TRBJ2-1; possible D gene TRBD2, 5 bases. The CDR3 is made up of 13 amino acids. In germline, CDR1 is MNHEY, CDR2 SVGAGI. Trimming removed 2 bases at V and 9 bases at J, with 11 bases between. The DNA for the CDR3 is TGTGCCAGCAGTTACATTGGGGAGACTGAGCAGTTCTTC. Encoded protein: CASSYIGETEQFF.

This rearrangement joins TRBV28 to TRBJ2-7; D gene uncertain. Trimming stripped 6 bases from V and 2 bases from J, with 8 bases between. This CDR3 comprises 12 residues. Germline V gene lookup returns CDR1 MDHEN and CDR2 SYDVKM. CDR3 sequence: CASSAGPYEQYF. The CDR3 nucleotides are TGTGCCAGCAGCGCAGGCCCCTACGAGCAGTACTTC.

This rearrangement joins TRBV5-1 to TRBJ1-4; D is ambiguous. CDR3 size: 14 residues. V lost 3 bases and J lost 0, with 6 bases in between. Germline lookup yields CDR1 SGHRS and CDR2 YFSETQ. Here the CDR3 DNA reads TGCGCCAGCAGCTCGTATGCAACTAATGAAAAACTGTTTTTT. Translated: CASSSYATNEKLFF.

The J gene is TRBJ1-3, the V gene TRBV2, with no clear D. In germline, CDR1 is SNHLY, CDR2 FYNNEI. The CDR3 sequence is 14 residues long. V dropped 4 bases and J dropped 2 bases, with 9 bases sitting between them. The CDR3 protein is CASSAFPPGNTIYF. The CDR3 nucleotides read TGTGCCAGCAGTGCGTTCCCCCCTGGAAACACCATATATTTT.

The V call is TRBV5-5, the J call TRBJ2-1; tentatively, D is TRBD1 (5 bases). V was clipped by 4 bases and J by 7 bases, with 18 bases between them. Germline CDR1 is SGHKS and CDR2 is YYEKEE (reference sequence). The CDR3 runs 15 residues. CDR3 sequence reads: CASSHGQGLPNEQFF. The CDR3 nucleotides are TGTGCCAGCAGCCATGGACAAGGTCTACCAAATGAGCAGTTCTTC. Full variable domain (missing parts from reference TRBV5-5 and TRBJ2-1): DAGVTQSPTHLIKTRGQQVTLRCSPISGHKSVSWYQQVLGQGPQFIFQYYEKEERGRGNFPDRFSARQFPNYSSELNVNALLLGDSALYLCASSHGQGLPNEQFFGPGTRLTVL.

This clone was seen only a few times. The CDR3 sequence is CASSQGQGEKLFF. CDR3 nucleotide sequence: TGTGCCAGCAGCCAGGGACAGGGGGAAAAACTGTTTTTT. The V and J genes are TRBV7-3 and TRBJ1-4; 10 bases are shared with TRBD1. The CDR3 length is 13 residues. Trimming took 5 bases from V and 8 from J; bases not matched to a gene: 2. Germline V gives CDR1 SGHTA, CDR2 FQGTGA.

On this clone: At one boundary the junction diverges from the germline segment, which might be a read error. This CDR3 reads CASSLGWTASHRYAVF. DNA of the CDR3: TGTGCCAGCAGCTTGGGTTGGACCGCCAGTCACAGATACGCAGTATTT. J is TRBJ2-3 and V is TRBV7-9; D gene unclear. The CDR3 is made up of 16 amino acids. Germline-derived CDR1 and CDR2 are SEHNR and FQNEAQ (reference sequence). Looking up the rest from reference TRBV7-9 and TRBJ2-3 gives the full variable domain: DTGVSQNPRHKITKRGQNVTFRCDPISEHNRLYWYRQTLGQGPEFLTYFQNEAQLEKSRLLSDRFSAERPKGSFSTLEIQRTEQGDSAMYLCASSLGWTASHRYAVFGPGTRLTVL.

The CDR3 nucleotides read TGTGCCAGTAGTAATAGCGGGGGGGCGGAAAACATTCAGTACTTC. Protein product: CASSNSGGAENIQYF. The V and J genes are TRBV19 and TRBJ2-4, with 11 bases matching TRBD2. Germline CDR1 and CDR2: LNHDA and SQIVND (reference sequence). V lost 4 bases to trimming and J lost 5 bases; unmatched junction nucleotides: 4. This CDR3 region has 15 residues.

J is TRBJ2-1 and V is TRBV28; D is possibly TRBD1 (5 bases). Germline V CDR1 and CDR2: MDHEN, SYDVKM. This CDR3 comprises 15 residues. Trimming stripped 1 base from V and 7 bases from J, with 14 bases between. This CDR3 is CASSLSPGKGNEQFF. CDR3 nucleotides: TGTGCCAGCAGTTTATCGCCGGGTAAGGGGAATGAGCAGTTCTTC. The full variable domain, rest sourced from reference TRBV28 and TRBJ2-1, is DVKVTQSSRYLVKRTGEKVFLECVQDMDHENMFWYRQDPGLGLRLIYFSYDVKMKEKGDIPEGYSVSREKKERFSLILESASTNQTSMYLCASSLSPGKGNEQFFGPGTRLTVL.

This clone appeared a single time. J is TRBJ2-7 and V is TRBV7-9, with D unclear. V dropped 5 bases and J dropped 4 bases, with 6 bases sitting between them. This CDR3 region has 11 residues. CDR1 and CDR2 (germline): SEHNR, FQNEAQ (reference sequence). This CDR3 is CASSAEYEQYF. The DNA of the CDR3 is TGTGCCAGCAGCGCGGAGTACGAGCAGTACTTC.

This chain connects TRBV7-9 to TRBJ2-1, with 11 bases fitting TRBD2. There are 15 residues in the CDR3. V shed 1 base, J shed 8 bases, and the junction held 4 bases outside the gene matches. Germline V gene lookup returns CDR1 SEHNR and CDR2 FQNEAQ (reference sequence). Here the CDR3 DNA reads TGTGCCAGCAGCTTAGTTAGCGGGGGGGCAGATGAGCAGTTCTTC. Encoded protein: CASSLVSGGADEQFF.

The V and J genes are TRBV6-4 and TRBJ2-1, with D hard to call. CDR3 size: 13 residues. In germline, CDR1 is MRHNA, CDR2 SNTAGT. The V end lost 6 bases, the J end lost 7 bases, and 13 bases lay between the germline ends. For the CDR3, the DNA is TGTGCCAGCAGCTCGGAGTTGGGGAATGAGCAGTTCTTC. This codes for CASSSELGNEQFF.

The chain has TRBV6-4 and TRBJ2-3; D gene ambiguous. The CDR3 contains 14 residues. V lost 0 bases and J 4 bases, leaving 8 bases between the germline ends. The V gene's germline CDR1 is MRHNA and CDR2 SNTAGT. The CDR3 DNA is TGTGCCAGCAGTGACTCGACGGCGGCAGATACGCAGTATTTT. It yields the protein CASSDSTAADTQYF.

In its sample, this clone was seen a few times. The chain couples TRBV28 to TRBJ1-5; D unresolved. Germline CDR1 is MDHEN and CDR2 is SYDVKM. The V end was cut by 6 bases, the J end by 4 bases, with 13 bases between. The CDR3 contains 14 residues. CDR3 protein: CASSLGVQNQPQHF. Here the CDR3 DNA reads TGTGCCAGCAGCCTCGGGGTACAGAATCAGCCCCAGCATTTT.

This chain links TRBV30 with TRBJ1-4; the match to TRBD1 covers 7 bases. Germline loops: CDR1 GTSNPN, CDR2 SVGIG (reference sequence). Trimming cost V 5 bases and J 8 bases; bases outside gene matches: 5. There are 12 residues in the CDR3. The CDR3 coding sequence is TGTGCCTGGGACAGGGAAAGAGAAAAACTGTTTTTT. This encodes CAWDREREKLFF.

This clone was observed a few times. The chain employs TRBV5-1 and TRBJ1-5; weak D call: TRBD1 (5 bases). In germline, CDR1 is SGHRS, CDR2 YFSETQ. The CDR3 is made up of 16 amino acids. V was trimmed by 0 bases and J by 0 bases, leaving 10 bases between them. CDR3 protein: CASSLGVGGSNQPQHF. The CDR3 DNA reads TGCGCCAGCAGCTTGGGAGTGGGGGGTAGCAATCAGCCCCAGCATTTT.

This chain uses TRBV7-3 with TRBJ2-2, with D possibly TRBD1 on 6 matching bases. The ends were cut back, 1 base at V and 4 bases at J, with 10 bases in the middle. The CDR3 has 15 amino acids. Germline V CDR1 and CDR2: SGHTA, FQGTGA. The CDR3 nucleotides read TGTGCCAGCAGCTTAATAGGGGGTCGCACCGGGGAGCTGTTTTTT. This translates into CASSLIGGRTGELFF.

The chain has TRBV11-3 and TRBJ2-3, with a tentative D call TRBD2 (6 bases). Germline-derived CDR1 and CDR2 are SGHNT and YENEEA. Trimming took off 5 bases at V and 0 bases at J, with 15 bases between the two ends. The CDR3 runs 16 residues. In DNA, the CDR3 is TGTGCCAGCAGCCGGGACTCGAGGGCTAGCACAGATACGCAGTATTTT. As protein: CASSRDSRASTDTQYF.